These T cell receptor beta chains were read from a single sample in a study of lymphopenia after photon versus proton radiotherapy. Some clones are missing from TCRdb's copy, which holds only in-frame ones; the method was immunoSEQ multiplex PCR. Here the sample spans 15,000 to 20,000 clones, around 80% being singletons. The input for sequencing was peripheral blood, taken from a patient treated with proton-based radiotherapy. The receptors shown here come from a man in his 70s with pancreatic cancer. CDR3s include the opening cysteine and the closing phenylalanine or tryptophan. A D gene is named only where the DNA matches it firmly. Some rows have no size entry. The others give once, few or many, or a class for an expanded clone.

TGTGCCAGCTCACCACACAAGGGATCCAATGAGCAGTTCTTC,CASSPHKGSNEQFF,-,once,TRBJ2-1,TRBV18
TGTGCCTGGAGAGCAACAGGGGACTCACCCCTCCACTTT,CAWRATGDSPLHF,TRBD1,-,TRBJ1-6,TRBV30
TGTGCCGGTAAAACAGGGAATAACTATGGCTACACCTTC,CAGKTGNNYGYTF,-,-,TRBJ1-2,TRBV30
TGCGCCAGCAGAGTTGGCAGGGACCCATTTGAAGCTTTCTTT,CASRVGRDPFEAFF,-,-,TRBJ1-1,TRBV23-1
TGCGCCAGCAGCAGGGAGGGGCGCGACACTGAAGCTTTCTTT,CASSREGRDTEAFF,-,-,TRBJ1-1,TRBV5-1
TGTGCCAGCAGTTATAAGACAGGGGCTGGAAACACCATATATTTT,CASSYKTGAGNTIYF,TRBD1,-,TRBJ1-3,TRBV6-5
TGTGCCAGCCAGGTCCGGGCTTTAGGCTACACCTTC,CASQVRALGYTF,-,few,TRBJ1-2,TRBV6-1
TGTGCCAGCAGCTTCGGGGGCCCGGGAGAGAAGAGGGAGACCCAGTACTTC,CASSFGGPGEKRETQYF,-,-,TRBJ2-5,TRBV5-6
TGTGCCAGCTCACCCGGGACAGGGGACTACGAGCAGTACTTC,CASSPGTGDYEQYF,TRBD1,-,TRBJ2-7,TRBV18
TGTGCCAGCAGACCTAGTATAGGGGGCTCTACAGATACGCAGTATTTT,CASRPSIGGSTDTQYF,TRBD1,-,TRBJ2-3,TRBV25-1
TGTGCCTGGAGTACGGGGTTCGGGGAGACCCAGTACTTC,CAWSTGFGETQYF,-,-,TRBJ2-5,TRBV30
TGCAGTGCTACTTACCCCGGTACGCAGTATTTT,CSATYPGTQYF,-,-,TRBJ2-3,TRBV20-1
TGTGCCAGTAGGGGCCCTACGGGTCAGCCCCAGCATTTT,CASRGPTGQPQHF,-,-,TRBJ1-5,TRBV19
TGTGCCTGGACCCCTGACAGCCTTTCCAATCAGCCCCAGCATTTT,CAWTPDSLSNQPQHF,-,-,TRBJ1-5,TRBV30
TGTGCCAGCAGCTTAGGGGGCAGCGGGCCTGAAGCTTTCTTT,CASSLGGSGPEAFF,-,-,TRBJ1-1,TRBV7-9
TGTGCCAGCAGCCAAGCGAGAAACACCATATATTTT,CASSQARNTIYF,-,few,TRBJ1-3,TRBV14
TGTGCCTGGAGTGTAGGGTATGAGCAGTTCTTC,CAWSVGYEQFF,-,-,TRBJ2-1,TRBV30
TGTGCCAGTAGTAGCACAGGGGCAGCTAACTATGGCTACACCTTC,CASSSTGAANYGYTF,TRBD1,-,TRBJ1-2,TRBV19
TGTGCCAGCAGCCCGGGGACAGCGACGCAGTATTTT,CASSPGTATQYF,TRBD1,-,TRBJ2-3,TRBV7-3
TGTGCCTGGAAGCAGGGGTGGGACACTGAAGCTTTCTTT,CAWKQGWDTEAFF,-,-,TRBJ1-1,TRBV30
TGTGCCAGCAGCGCCGACAGGGTTGGTAATTCACCCCTCCACTTT,CASSADRVGNSPLHF,TRBD1,-,TRBJ1-6,TRBV9
TGTGCCGGGACAGTAAACACTGAAGCTTTCTTT,CAGTVNTEAFF,TRBD1,-,TRBJ1-1,TRBV2
TGCGCCAGCAGCTTGGAGGTGGGGGGCAATCAGCCCCAGCATTTT,CASSLEVGGNQPQHF,-,-,TRBJ1-5,TRBV5-1
TGTGCCAGCAGCCTTGACCGGGCCTCTAGAAACACCATATATTTT,CASSLDRASRNTIYF,-,once,TRBJ1-3,TRBV7-2
TGCAGCGTAGGCGAGGGCGGGACTCTCTACAATGAGCAGTTCTTC,CSVGEGGTLYNEQFF,-,-,TRBJ2-1,TRBV29-1
TGTGCCAGCAGTGCGGGAAAAGGCTCCTACGAGCAGTACTTC,CASSAGKGSYEQYF,-,few,TRBJ2-7,TRBV2
TGTGCCTGGCACAGGGTCGGCAATTCACCCCTCCACTTT,CAWHRVGNSPLHF,-,-,TRBJ1-6,TRBV30
TGTGCCAGCAGCTTAGGAGGAGCTACGAAAAACATTCAGTACTTC,CASSLGGATKNIQYF,-,-,TRBJ2-4,TRBV11-2
TGCGCCAGCAGCTGGGGACGCCTGAACACTGAAGCTTTCTTT,CASSWGRLNTEAFF,-,-,TRBJ1-1,TRBV5-1